The 2 T cell receptor beta chains below come from one sample, sequenced in a study of Ad26.COV2.S vaccination and SARS-CoV-2 variants. Assay used: immunoSEQ multiplex PCR; TCRdb lists only in-frame clones, some missing. The table shows about 350,000 clones, with around 87% occurring only once. Treatment here: around 19 received Ad26.COV2.S at low or high dose, single or two shots; 5 received placebo; per-sample allocation not given. Collection of samples fell on day 63 after the first vaccine or placebo injection. Source: peripheral blood, taken in a trial of Ad26.COV2.S vaccine versus placebo. Receptors originate from a person between 18 and 65 years old who received the Ad26.COV2.S COVID-19 vaccine or a placebo.

This chain connects TRBV2 to TRBJ2-2, with D tentatively TRBD1 or TRBD2 (6 bases each). Per the germline V gene, CDR1 is SNHLY and CDR2 is FYNNEI. V was pared by 6 bases and J by 1 base, with 9 bases between. The CDR3 spans 14 residues. CDR3 DNA: TGTGCCAGCAGGGGGGGACAGAACACCGGGGAGCTGTTTTTT. It translates to CASRGGQNTGELFF.

The chain combines TRBV5-1 with TRBJ1-6; D gene ambiguous. Germline CDR1 SGHRS, CDR2 YFSETQ. The CDR3 covers 14 residues. Deletions cut 4 bases from V and 8 bases from J, with 13 bases between. The CDR3 spells CASSNGIRDSPLHF. DNA for the CDR3: TGCGCCAGCAGCAACGGGATTAGGGATTCACCCCTCCACTTT.